One T cell receptor (beta chain) is described in this entry. Antigen: not known. PCR primers comprised 60 Vbeta and 13 Jbeta primers. The method was immunoSEQ multiplex PCR; TCRdb's version includes in-frame clones alone and lacks a portion of them. This sample yields 150,000 to 200,000 clones, of which about 80% are seen a single time; about 0.93% belongs to the top ten. V was shortened by 2 bases and J by 8 bases, with 3 bases between the two germline ends. The CDR3 length is 11 residues. Per the germline V gene, CDR1 is LNHDA and CDR2 is SQIVND (reference sequence). This entry is derived from a study of cytomegalovirus exposure and HLA in healthy donors. Study-level background: Among the 398 genotyped donors, approximately 82% were placed in the Caucasian-associated ancestry cluster.

Study-wide points: A missense variant in DCLRE1C was later tied to TCR beta V- and J-gene trimming. Cytomegalovirus-associated TCR beta chains were listed, numbering 150 to 200. It was reported in a later analysis that an Asian-associated ancestry cluster showed fewer N-insertions than the roughly 670-donor mean.

Sequenced: PBMCs. The chain employs TRBV19 and TRBJ2-2; D is uncertain. This receptor was identified in a woman in her forties or fifties in good health and CMV-seropositive. The CDR3 here is CASSILGELFF. The CDR3 DNA is TGTGCCAGTAGTATATTAGGGGAGCTGTTTTTT.